This T cell receptor (beta chain) was recovered during a study of blood T cell repertoires in COVID-19. Across the study: The United States, Italy and Spain provided the acute and convalescent COVID-19 samples.

The germline V gene encodes CDR1 MNHEY and CDR2 SVGEGT. The V end was cut by 4 bases, the J end by 2 bases, with 12 bases between. The CDR3 has 15 amino acids. Under the authors' procedure: Amplifying reference gene primers gave estimates of nucleated cell counts. Using immunoSEQ multiplex PCR, the repertoire was profiled, and TCRdb retains in-frame clones only, with some absent. The D gene and trimming were derived from the DNA, and the V and J assignments and clone size from that table. The sample contains 250,000 to 350,000 clones, approximately 84% of which appear only once. About this clone itself: Other DNA sequences of this sample code for an identical CDR3.

Sequences were obtained from peripheral blood. The sequence was obtained from a human donor with COVID-19, enrolled during active disease. The donor label of this sample is uncertain. The rearrangement links TRBV6-2 or TRBV6-3 to TRBJ1-5, with D hard to call. The CDR3 region is CASSWGGSGNQPQHF. Written as DNA, the CDR3 is TGTGCCAGCAGTTGGGGAGGGTCTGGCAATCAGCCCCAGCATTTT.